Included here is one T cell receptor (beta chain) sequence, with context. Its antigen is unidentified. This specimen comes from a study of shared clonotypes between healthy human individuals. Study-wide findings and caveats: Among a handful of donors, roughly 5% of naive CD4 clonotypes were found in common.

The table came from immunoSEQ multiplex PCR; TCRdb's copy has only in-frame clones and leaves some out. Here the sample spans about a million clones, under 80% being singletons. CDR3 size: 12 residues. The V end was cut by 6 bases, the J end by 3 bases, with 8 bases between. CDR1 and CDR2 (germline): ENHRY, SYGVKD. The clonotype was recovered from a man aged 18 to 35 in good health. The sample consisted of memory CD4+ T cells sorted from blood. The subset is: CD45RA-negative fraction. The gene calls are TRBV10-3 and TRBJ1-1; D not certain. The CDR3 spells CAIRVEDTEAFF. The CDR3 DNA follows: TGTGCCATCAGGGTCGAAGACACTGAAGCTTTCTTT.